The source of this T cell receptor beta chain is a study of T-cell reconstitution after alpha-beta-depleted transplantation in children. Study-level results: Reported findings indicate that, about two months after transplant, alpha-beta T cells came from several hundred expanded clones, which were derived from non-depleted graft cells. The main origin of T-cell counts and diversity one year after transplant was newly produced T cells. Some patients showed high day-60 TCRbeta diversity, which derived from surviving recipient T cells and thymic progenitors.

TCRbeta library preparation incorporated unique molecular identifiers. TCRdb reprocessed the PCR reads via MiXCR and lists one record per CDR3 protein. The sample comprises about 300,000 distinct CDR3 sequences, over 7.5% of which are singletons, and around 9.8% rests with the top ten. Concerning this clonotype: Its cognate antigen is unknown. A read error may account for a junction end that differs from germline.

CDR3 length: 14 amino acids. Looked up from germline, CDR1 is LGHNA and CDR2 is YNFKEQ. Sequenced material: peripheral blood, taken 360 days after TCRalphabeta/CD19-depleted stem cell transplant. The V and J genes are TRBV4-2 and TRBJ2-1, with D maybe TRBD2 (6 bases). This TCR came from a female patient between 2 and 15 years old who had a stem cell transplant for Fanconi anemia, so the T cells may come from the graft donor. The CDR3 DNA follows: TGTGCCATCAGCCCGGGGCTAGCGTGGGTTGAGCAGTTCTTC. Translating it yields CAISPGLAWVEQFF.